These T cell receptor beta chains were read from a single sample in a study of metastatic and nonmetastatic thyroid tumors. Through MiXCR, TCRdb re-clonotyped the PCR reads. This table holds 10,000 to 15,000 clones, under 30% found once. The source material was tumor tissue. All receptors derive from a female donor with papillary thyroid cancer or a benign thyroid nodule (not recorded which). Some clones in this sample may be carry-over from other donors' samples. Both conserved end residues are part of each CDR3. The D gene is left open where the match is weak. Not every row has a clone size; where given, it reads once, few, many or a size class.

>TRBJ1-2|.|many|TRBV9
TGTGCCAGCAGCGTCGAGGCGCAGGGACGAAGCTACACCTTC
CASSVEAQGRSYTF
>TRBJ2-6|TRBD1|many|TRBV20-1
TGCAGTGCTAGAGATGGGACAGCCTTCTCTGGGGCCAACGTCCTGACTTTC
CSARDGTAFSGANVLTF
>TRBJ1-1|.|.|TRBV7-9
TGCGCCAGCAGCTTAGCCGCCGTTAGGGTTGCTTTCTTT
CASSLAAVRVAFF
>TRBJ1-5|.|medium-sized|TRBV7-9
TGTGCCAGCAGCGCGGGCCGGACCTATAGCAATCAGCCCCAGCATTTT
CASSAGRTYSNQPQHF
>TRBJ2-5|.|.|TRBV5-1
TGCGCCAGCAGCTATCGGCAGGTGAAAGGGGAGACCCAGTACTTC
CASSYRQVKGETQYF
>TRBJ2-2|.|.|TRBV7-6
TGTGCCAGCAGCTTTAGCGGAAACACCGGGGAGCTGTTTTTT
CASSFSGNTGELFF
>TRBJ2-5|TRBD1|.|TRBV20-1
TGCAGTGCTAAAGGGGGCCAAAAGACCCAGTACTTC
CSAKGGQKTQYF
>TRBJ2-6|.|.|TRBV6-2/TRBV6-3
TGTGCCAGCGGAGTCCCCGTCCGGGGGTGGATAAGAGCTGGGGCCAACGTCCTGACTTTC
CASGVPVRGWIRAGANVLTF
>TRBJ2-1|TRBD1|few|TRBV27
TGTGCCAGCAGTTTATTAAGGGACAGGGGGGTCAATGAGCAGTTCTTC
CASSLLRDRGVNEQFF
>TRBJ2-7|TRBD1|.|TRBV30
TGTGCCTACCCGACAGGGGTGATTGGCGAGCAGTACTTC
CAYPTGVIGEQYF
>TRBJ2-5|.|many|TRBV20-1
TGCAGTGCTAGACGGACAGCGTACCAAGAGACCCAGTACTTC
CSARRTAYQETQYF